The 10 T cell receptor beta chains below all came from one sample that was sequenced in a study of graft-versus-host responses after intestinal transplantation. Generated by immunoSEQ multiplex PCR, the TCRdb table keeps only in-frame clones and is missing some. The sample includes about 78,000 clones, 80% to 90% seen only once; the top ten take more than 7%. Their specific antigens are unknown. Here the sequenced sample was unstimulated CD8+ T cells sorted from spleen or lymph node cells, taken before transplant. These receptors came from a human donor who was the organ donor for an intestinal transplant.

For this clone: The DNA is left out, because the CDR3 cannot be placed on it with certainty; the CDR3 is given as TCRdb lists it. The chain joins TRBV7-2 to TRBJ1-5; the table's D call, TRBD1, was not checked against the DNA. CDR1 SGHTA and CDR2 FQGNSA come from the germline V gene. Ends included, the CDR3 has 14 residues. The CDR3 reads CASSPGGSILAQHF.

The gene calls are TRBV27 and TRBJ1-5; unclear D gene. Trimming pared 2 bases from V and 2 bases from J, leaving 1 base between. Germline assignment: CDR1 MNHEY and CDR2 SMNVEV (reference sequence). The CDR3 totals 12 residues. The CDR3 sequence: CASSLGNQPQHF. The CDR3 DNA sequence: TGTGCCAGCAGTTTAGGCAATCAGCCCCAGCATTTT.

V is TRBV6-1 and J is TRBJ1-5; weak D call: TRBD1 (5 bases). Between the trimmed V and J ends, which lost 6 bases and 0 bases, there was a span of 12 bases. Germline values: CDR1 MNHNS, CDR2 SASEGT. The CDR3 is made up of 15 amino acids. As DNA, the CDR3 is TGTGCCAGCAGGGAGACAGACTATAGCAATCAGCCCCAGCATTTT. This encodes CASRETDYSNQPQHF.

V gene TRBV2 combines with J gene TRBJ1-4; D not certain. V was shortened by 7 bases and J by 0 bases, with 21 bases between the two germline ends. Germline V lookup: CDR1 SNHLY, CDR2 FYNNEI. This CDR3 is 18 amino acids long. CDR3 coding DNA: TGTGCCAGCAACAGTGCAGGAATTCGACCGGCAACTAATGAAAAACTGTTTTTT. It encodes CASNSAGIRPATNEKLFF.

The chain joins TRBV9 to TRBJ2-2; TRBD1 matches 7 bases. Trimming cost V 1 base and J 3 bases; bases outside gene matches: 6. The germline CDR1 and CDR2 sequences are SGDLS and YYNGEE. There are 16 residues in the CDR3. The CDR3 reads CASSVLPTGYTGELFF. Here the CDR3 DNA reads TGTGCCAGCAGCGTACTACCGACAGGGTACACCGGGGAGCTGTTTTTT.

This chain links TRBV7-6 with TRBJ2-4, with D maybe TRBD1 (5 bases). Germline V CDR1 and CDR2: SGHVS, FNYEAQ. The ends were cut back, 5 bases at V and 7 bases at J, with 12 bases in the middle. The CDR3 covers 13 residues. CDR3 loop: CASSDDRSNIQYF. Here the CDR3 DNA reads TGTGCCAGCAGCGACGACAGATCTAACATTCAGTACTTC.

The chain employs TRBV6-1 and TRBJ1-5; maybe TRBD1 (6 bases). The CDR3 consists of 15 residues. Trimming cost V 7 bases and J 6 bases, with 19 bases left between them. Germline CDR1 MNHNS, CDR2 SASEGT. CDR3 sequence: CASIKRGGKGQPQHF. The CDR3 bases are TGTGCCAGCATCAAAAGGGGGGGAAAGGGTCAGCCCCAGCATTTT.

The rearrangement uses TRBV7-8 and TRBJ1-3; perhaps TRBD1 as D (6 bases). This CDR3 region has 17 residues. V lost 4 bases and J lost 1, with 17 bases in between. Per germline, CDR1 SGHVS and CDR2 FQNEAQ. CDR3 bases: TGTGCCAGCAGCTCGTGGGGGGCGGCCGCGTCTGGAAACACCATATATTTT. Its translation: CASSSWGAAASGNTIYF.

This chain joins TRBV28 and TRBJ1-2; 8 bases align to TRBD1. The germline gives CDR1 MDHEN, CDR2 SYDVKM. Trimming at V came to 7 bases and at J to 5 bases, leaving 12 bases not matched to a gene. This CDR3 region has 15 residues. CDR3 protein: CASTREPGTGYGYTF. The CDR3 DNA reads as TGTGCCAGCACCAGAGAACCCGGGACAGGTTATGGCTACACCTTC.

V is TRBV2 and J is TRBJ1-1, with no clear D. Trimming took 3 bases from V and 1 from J, leaving 12 bases between them. Germline values: CDR1 SNHLY, CDR2 FYNNEI. The CDR3 has 15 amino acids. The CDR3: CASSDMWAGNTEAFF. CDR3 nucleotide sequence: TGTGCCAGCAGTGACATGTGGGCAGGGAACACTGAAGCTTTCTTT.